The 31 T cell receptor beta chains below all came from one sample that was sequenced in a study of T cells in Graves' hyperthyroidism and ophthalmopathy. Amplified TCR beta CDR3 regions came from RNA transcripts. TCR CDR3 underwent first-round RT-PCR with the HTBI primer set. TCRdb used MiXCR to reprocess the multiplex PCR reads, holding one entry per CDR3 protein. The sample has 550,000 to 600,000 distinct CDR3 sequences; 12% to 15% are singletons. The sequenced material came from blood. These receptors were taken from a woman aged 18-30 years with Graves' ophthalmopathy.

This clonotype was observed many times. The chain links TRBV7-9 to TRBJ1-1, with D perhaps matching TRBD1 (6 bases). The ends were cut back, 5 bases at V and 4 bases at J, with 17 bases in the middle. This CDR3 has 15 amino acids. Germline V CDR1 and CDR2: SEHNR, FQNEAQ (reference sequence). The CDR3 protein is CASSRTGTMGTEAFF. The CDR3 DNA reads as TGTGCCAGCAGCCGCACCGGGACAATGGGCACTGAAGCTTTCTTT.

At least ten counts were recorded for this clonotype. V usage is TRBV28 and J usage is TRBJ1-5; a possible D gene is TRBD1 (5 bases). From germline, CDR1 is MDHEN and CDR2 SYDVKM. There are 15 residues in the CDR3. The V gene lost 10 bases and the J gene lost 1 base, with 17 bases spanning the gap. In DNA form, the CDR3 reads TGTGCCACCCCTCGGGTAGGGGACAGCAATCAGCCCCAGCATTTT. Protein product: CATPRVGDSNQPQHF.

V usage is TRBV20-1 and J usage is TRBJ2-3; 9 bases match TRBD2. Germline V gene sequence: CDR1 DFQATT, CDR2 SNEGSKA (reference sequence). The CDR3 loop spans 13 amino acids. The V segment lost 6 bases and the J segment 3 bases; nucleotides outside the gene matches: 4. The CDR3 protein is CSAPTSGTDTQYF. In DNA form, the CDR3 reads TGCAGTGCCCCGACTAGCGGAACAGATACGCAGTATTTT.

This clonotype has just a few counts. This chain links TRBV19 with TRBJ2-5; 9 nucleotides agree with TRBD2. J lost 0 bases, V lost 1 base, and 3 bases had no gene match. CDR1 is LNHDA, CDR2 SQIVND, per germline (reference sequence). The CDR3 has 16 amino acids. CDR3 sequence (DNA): TGTGCCAGTAGTATAGCGCTAGCGGGACACCAAGAGACCCAGTACTTC. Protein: CASSIALAGHQETQYF. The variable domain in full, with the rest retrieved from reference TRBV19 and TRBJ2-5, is DGGITQSPKYLFRKEGQNVTLSCEQNLNHDAMYWYRQDPGQGLRLIYYSQIVNDFQKGDIAEGYSVSREKKESFPLTVTSAQKNPTAFYLCASSIALAGHQETQYFGPGTRLLVL.

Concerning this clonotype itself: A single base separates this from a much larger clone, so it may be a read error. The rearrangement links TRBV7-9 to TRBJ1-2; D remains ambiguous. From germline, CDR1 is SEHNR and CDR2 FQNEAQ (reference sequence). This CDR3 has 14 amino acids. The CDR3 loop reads CAGSLVRGFDGYTF. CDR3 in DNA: TGTGCCGGCAGCTTGGTCAGAGGGTTTGATGGCTACACCTTC.

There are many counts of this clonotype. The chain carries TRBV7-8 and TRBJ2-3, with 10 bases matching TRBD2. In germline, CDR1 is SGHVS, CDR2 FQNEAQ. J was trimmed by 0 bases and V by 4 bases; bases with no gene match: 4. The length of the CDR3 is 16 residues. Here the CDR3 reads CASSWTSGISTDTQYF. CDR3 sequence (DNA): TGTGCCAGCAGCTGGACTAGCGGCATAAGCACAGATACGCAGTATTTT.

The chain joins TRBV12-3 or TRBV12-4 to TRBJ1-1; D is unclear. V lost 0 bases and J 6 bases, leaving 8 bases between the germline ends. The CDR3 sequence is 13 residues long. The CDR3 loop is CASSLARWAEAFF. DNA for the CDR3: TGTGCCAGCAGTTTAGCGAGGTGGGCTGAAGCTTTCTTT.

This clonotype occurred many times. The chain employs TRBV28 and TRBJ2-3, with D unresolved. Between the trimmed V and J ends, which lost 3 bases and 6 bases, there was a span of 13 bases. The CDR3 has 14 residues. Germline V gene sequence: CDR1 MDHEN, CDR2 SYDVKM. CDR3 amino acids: CASSFVPLRDTQYF. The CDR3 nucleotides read TGTGCCAGCAGTTTCGTACCGCTTCGGGATACGCAGTATTTT.

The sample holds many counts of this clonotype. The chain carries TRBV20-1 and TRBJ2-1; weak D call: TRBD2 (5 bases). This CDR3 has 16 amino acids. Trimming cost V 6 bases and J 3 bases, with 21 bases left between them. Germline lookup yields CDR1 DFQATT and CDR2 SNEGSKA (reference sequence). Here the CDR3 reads CSAPSVGFGGYNEQFF. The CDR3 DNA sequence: TGCAGTGCCCCGTCGGTGGGGTTCGGAGGCTACAATGAGCAGTTCTTC.

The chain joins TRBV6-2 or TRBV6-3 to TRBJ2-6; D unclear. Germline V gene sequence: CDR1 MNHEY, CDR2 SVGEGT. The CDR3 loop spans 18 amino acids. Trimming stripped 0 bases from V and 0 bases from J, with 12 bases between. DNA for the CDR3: TGTGCCAGCAGTTACTCGCCCCAAGAATTCTCTGGGGCCAACGTCCTGACTTTC. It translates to CASSYSPQEFSGANVLTF.

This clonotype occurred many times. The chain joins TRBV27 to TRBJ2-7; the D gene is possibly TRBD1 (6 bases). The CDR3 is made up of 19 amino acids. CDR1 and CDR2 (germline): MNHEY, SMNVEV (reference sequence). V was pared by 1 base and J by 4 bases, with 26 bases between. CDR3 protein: CASSLLFGYLGAAPYEQYF. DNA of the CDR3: TGTGCCAGCAGTTTATTATTCGGATATCTGGGGGCGGCCCCTTACGAGCAGTACTTC.

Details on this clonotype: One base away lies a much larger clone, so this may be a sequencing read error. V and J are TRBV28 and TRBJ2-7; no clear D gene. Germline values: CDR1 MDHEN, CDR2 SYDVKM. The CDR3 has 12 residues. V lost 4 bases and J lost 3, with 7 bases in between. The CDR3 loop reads CASSSRLYEQYF. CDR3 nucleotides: TGTGCCAGCAGTTCCCGACTCTACGAGCAGTACTTC.

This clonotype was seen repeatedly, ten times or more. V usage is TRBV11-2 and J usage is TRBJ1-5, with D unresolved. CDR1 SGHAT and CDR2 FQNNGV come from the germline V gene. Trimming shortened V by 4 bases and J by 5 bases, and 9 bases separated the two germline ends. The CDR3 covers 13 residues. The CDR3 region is CASSSRADQPQHF. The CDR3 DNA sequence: TGTGCCAGCAGCTCCAGAGCGGATCAGCCCCAGCATTTT.

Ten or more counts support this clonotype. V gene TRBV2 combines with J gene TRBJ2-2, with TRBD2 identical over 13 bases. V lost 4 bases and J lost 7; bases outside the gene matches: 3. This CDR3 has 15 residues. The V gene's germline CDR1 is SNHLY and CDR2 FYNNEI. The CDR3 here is CASSGTSGSDGELFF. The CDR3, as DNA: TGTGCCAGCAGTGGGACTAGCGGGAGCGACGGGGAGCTGTTTTTT.

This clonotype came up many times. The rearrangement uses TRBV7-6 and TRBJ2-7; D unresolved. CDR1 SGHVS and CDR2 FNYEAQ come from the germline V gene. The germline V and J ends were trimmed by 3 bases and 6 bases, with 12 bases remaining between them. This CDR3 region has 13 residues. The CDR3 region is CASSLGLEGEQYF. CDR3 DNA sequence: TGTGCCAGCAGCTTGGGCCTAGAAGGCGAGCAGTACTTC.

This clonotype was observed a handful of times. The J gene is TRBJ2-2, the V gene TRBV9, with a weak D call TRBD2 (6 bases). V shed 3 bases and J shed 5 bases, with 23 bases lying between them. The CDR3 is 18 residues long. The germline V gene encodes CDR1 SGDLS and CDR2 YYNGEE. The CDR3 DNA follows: TGTGCCAGCAGCGGCGGGACGGGGAATAGAGTGGGAACCGGGGAGCTGTTTTTT. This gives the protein CASSGGTGNRVGTGELFF.

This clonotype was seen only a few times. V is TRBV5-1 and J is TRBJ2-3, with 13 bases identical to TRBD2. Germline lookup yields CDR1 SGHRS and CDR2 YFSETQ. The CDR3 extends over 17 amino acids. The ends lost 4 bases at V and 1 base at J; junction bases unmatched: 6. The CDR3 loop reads CASSHGLAGERTDTQYF. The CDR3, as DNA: TGCGCCAGCAGCCATGGACTAGCGGGAGAACGCACAGATACGCAGTATTTT.

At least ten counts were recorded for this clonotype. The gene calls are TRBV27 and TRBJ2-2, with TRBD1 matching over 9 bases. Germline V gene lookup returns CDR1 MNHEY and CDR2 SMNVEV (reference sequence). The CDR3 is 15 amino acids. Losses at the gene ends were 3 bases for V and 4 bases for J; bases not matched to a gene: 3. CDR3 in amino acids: CASSFTTGGTGELFF. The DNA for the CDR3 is TGTGCCAGCAGTTTCACGACAGGGGGCACCGGGGAGCTGTTTTTT.

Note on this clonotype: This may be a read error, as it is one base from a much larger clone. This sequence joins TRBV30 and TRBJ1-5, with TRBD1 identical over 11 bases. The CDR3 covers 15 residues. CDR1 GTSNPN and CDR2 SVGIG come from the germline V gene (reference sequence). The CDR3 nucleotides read TGTACCTTCGGACAGGGGGCTTATAGCAATCAGCCCCAGCATTTT. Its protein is CTFGQGAYSNQPQHF.

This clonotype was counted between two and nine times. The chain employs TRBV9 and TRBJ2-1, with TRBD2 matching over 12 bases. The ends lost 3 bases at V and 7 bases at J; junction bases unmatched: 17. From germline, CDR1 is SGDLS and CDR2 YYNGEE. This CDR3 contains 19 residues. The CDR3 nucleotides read TGTGCCAGCAGCGCCCCCCGAGAGACTAGCGGGAGTCTCTGGAATGAGCAGTTCTTC. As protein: CASSAPRETSGSLWNEQFF.

In nucleotides, the CDR3 is TGTGCCAGCAGCGTAGGTTACAGATACTACAATGAGCAGTTCTTC. Encoded protein: CASSVGYRYYNEQFF. The V and J genes are TRBV9 and TRBJ2-1; no reliable D call. The CDR3 has 15 amino acids. In germline, CDR1 is SGDLS, CDR2 YYNGEE. Between the trimmed V and J ends, which lost 0 bases and 3 bases, there was a span of 10 bases.

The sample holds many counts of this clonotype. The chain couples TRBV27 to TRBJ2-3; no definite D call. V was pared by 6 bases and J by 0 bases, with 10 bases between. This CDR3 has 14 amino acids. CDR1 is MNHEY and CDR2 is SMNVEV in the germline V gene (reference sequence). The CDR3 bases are TGTGCCAGCAGCGAGAGCCCTAGCACAGATACGCAGTATTTT. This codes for CASSESPSTDTQYF.

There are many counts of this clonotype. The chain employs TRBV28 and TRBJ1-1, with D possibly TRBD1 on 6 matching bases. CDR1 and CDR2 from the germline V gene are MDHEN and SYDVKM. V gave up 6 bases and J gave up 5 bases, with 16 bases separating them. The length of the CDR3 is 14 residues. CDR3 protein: CASSQDRPGTEAFF. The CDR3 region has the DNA TGTGCCAGCAGCCAAGACAGGCCGGGGACTGAAGCTTTCTTT.

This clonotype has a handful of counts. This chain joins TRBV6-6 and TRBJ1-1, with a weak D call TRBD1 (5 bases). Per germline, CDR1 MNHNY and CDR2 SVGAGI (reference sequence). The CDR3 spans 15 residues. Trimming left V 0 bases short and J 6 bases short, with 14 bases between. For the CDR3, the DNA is TGTGCCAGCAGTTACTCGATAGGGGATTGGTCTGAAGCTTTCTTT. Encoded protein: CASSYSIGDWSEAFF.

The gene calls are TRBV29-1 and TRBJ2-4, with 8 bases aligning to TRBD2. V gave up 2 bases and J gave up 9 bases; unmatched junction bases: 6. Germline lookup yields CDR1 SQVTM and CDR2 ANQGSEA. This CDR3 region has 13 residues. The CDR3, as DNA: TGCAGCGTTGAACTTGACGGGGGGGGCATTCAGTACTTC. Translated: CSVELDGGGIQYF.

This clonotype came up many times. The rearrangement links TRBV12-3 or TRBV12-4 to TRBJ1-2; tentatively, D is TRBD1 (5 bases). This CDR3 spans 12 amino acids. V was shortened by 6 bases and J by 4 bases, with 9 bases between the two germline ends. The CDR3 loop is CASRTGPYGYTF. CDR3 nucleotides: TGTGCCAGCAGGACGGGACCCTATGGCTACACCTTC.

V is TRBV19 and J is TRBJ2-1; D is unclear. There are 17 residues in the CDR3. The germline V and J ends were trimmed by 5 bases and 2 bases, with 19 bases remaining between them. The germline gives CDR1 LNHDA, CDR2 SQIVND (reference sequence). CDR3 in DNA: TGTGCCAGTAGTCCGTTCGTACAGAAAATTGCCTACAATGAGCAGTTCTTC. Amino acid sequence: CASSPFVQKIAYNEQFF.

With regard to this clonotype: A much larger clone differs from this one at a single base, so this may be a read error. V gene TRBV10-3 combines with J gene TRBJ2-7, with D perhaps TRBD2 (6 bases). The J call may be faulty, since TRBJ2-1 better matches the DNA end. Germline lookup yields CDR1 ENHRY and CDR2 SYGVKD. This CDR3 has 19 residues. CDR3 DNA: TGTGCCATCAGTGATGGACGGGCTTGGGGGTGGGACTCCCGCTACGAGCAGTTCTTC. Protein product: CAISDGRAWGWDSRYEQFF.

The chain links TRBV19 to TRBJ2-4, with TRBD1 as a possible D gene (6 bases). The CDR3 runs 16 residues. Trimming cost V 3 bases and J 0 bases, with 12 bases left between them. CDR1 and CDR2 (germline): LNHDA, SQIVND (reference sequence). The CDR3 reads CASSMLGAGAKNIQYF. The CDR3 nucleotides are TGTGCCAGTAGTATGTTGGGGGCAGGAGCCAAAAACATTCAGTACTTC.

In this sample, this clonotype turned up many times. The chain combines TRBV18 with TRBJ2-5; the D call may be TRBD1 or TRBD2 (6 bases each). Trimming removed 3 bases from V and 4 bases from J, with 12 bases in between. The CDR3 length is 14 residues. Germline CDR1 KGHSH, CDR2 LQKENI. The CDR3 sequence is CASSPTGAGETQYF. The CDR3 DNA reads TGTGCCAGCTCACCGACGGGGGCAGGAGAGACCCAGTACTTC.

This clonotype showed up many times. The DNA of the CDR3 is TGTGCCATCAGTGACCAGACAGGGGGCAATCAGCCCCAGCATTTT. Protein sequence: CAISDQTGGNQPQHF. The rearrangement joins TRBV10-3 to TRBJ1-5; 8 nucleotides line up with TRBD1. The trim removed 3 bases at V and 2 bases at J, leaving 3 bases unmatched. There are 15 residues in the CDR3. Looked up from germline, CDR1 is ENHRY and CDR2 is SYGVKD.